The rows below give T cell receptor beta chains drawn from one sample of a study of cytomegalovirus exposure and HLA in healthy donors. Method: immunoSEQ multiplex PCR; TCRdb's copy keeps in-frame clones and lacks some. The sample comprises roughly 140,000 clones, 82% of which are singletons, and around 2.4% rests with the top ten. The sequenced sample was PBMCs. These receptors all stem from a male donor in good health and CMV-seronegative. Both conserved end residues are part of each CDR3. A D gene is named only where the DNA matches it firmly. Clone size is given for some rows only: seen once, a few or many times, or a class if the clone is expanded.

cdr3_aa | cdr3_nt | j_call | clone_size | v_call | d_call
CASSSAGGTNYGYTF | TGTGCCAGCAGCTCCGCAGGGGGCACTAACTATGGCTACACCTTC | TRBJ1-2 | NA | TRBV7-8 | TRBD1
CASSQDVTGYQETQYF | TGCGCCAGCAGCCAAGATGTTACAGGTTACCAAGAGACCCAGTACTTC | TRBJ2-5 | few | TRBV4-1 | NA
CASSWDRASGELFF | TGTGCCAGCAGTTGGGACAGGGCCTCCGGGGAGCTGTTTTTT | TRBJ2-2 | NA | TRBV27 | TRBD1
CASSVGPSSYNEQFF | TGTGCCAGCAGCGTAGGACCTAGCTCCTACAATGAGCAGTTCTTC | TRBJ2-1 | NA | TRBV9 | NA
CASSFYPGASSGNTIYF | TGTGCCAGCAGCTTCTACCCAGGGGCCTCCTCTGGAAACACCATATATTTT | TRBJ1-3 | NA | TRBV5-4 | NA
CASSRADRDGGELFF | TGTGCCAGCAGCCGAGCGGACAGGGATGGCGGGGAACTGTTTTTT | TRBJ2-2 | NA | TRBV4-2 | TRBD1
CASSSRLVSTDTQYF | TGTGCCAGCAGCTCCAGACTAGTAAGCACAGATACGCAGTATTTT | TRBJ2-3 | once | TRBV7-6 | NA
CASSLSPTSYGYTF | TGTGCCAGCAGTTTAAGTCCCACCAGCTATGGCTACACCTTC | TRBJ1-2 | few | TRBV27 | NA
CASQAGARDTQYF | TGTGCCAGCCAAGCGGGGGCTAGGGATACGCAGTATTTT | TRBJ2-3 | few | TRBV2 | TRBD2
CASSPMNDPGTDTQYF | TGTGCCAGCAGTCCTATGAATGATCCGGGGACAGATACGCAGTATTTT | TRBJ2-3 | NA | TRBV28 | NA
CASTMTSGQRTGELFF | TGTGCCAGCACCATGACTAGCGGGCAACGCACCGGGGAGCTGTTTTTT | TRBJ2-2 | NA | TRBV9 | TRBD2
CSVEVELPSSYNEQFF | TGCAGCGTTGAGGTGGAGCTACCTAGCTCCTACAATGAGCAGTTCTTC | TRBJ2-1 | NA | TRBV29-1 | NA
CASSQDPGGSSDTQYF | TGCGCCAGCAGCCAAGATCCGGGCGGGAGTTCAGATACGCAGTATTTT | TRBJ2-3 | NA | TRBV4-3 | TRBD2
CASSLAVAGEPVF | TGTGCCAGCAGCTTGGCCGTGGCAGGCGAACCCGTTTTT | TRBJ1-1 | NA | TRBV5-4 | NA
CASSFQGTYEQYF | TGTGCCAGCAGTTTTCAGGGGACCTACGAGCAGTACTTC | TRBJ2-7 | NA | TRBV27 | NA
CASSAWTGFGYTF | TGTGCCAGCAGCGCCTGGACAGGGTTTGGCTACACCTTC | TRBJ1-2 | NA | TRBV5-6 | TRBD1
CASPHPSSGGGNQPYEQYF | TGCGCCAGCCCACACCCATCAAGTGGGGGGGGGAACCAGCCCTACGAGCAGTACTTC | TRBJ2-7 | NA | TRBV10-1 | TRBD2
CAGGQGKNEAEAFF | TGCGCCGGCGGACAGGGGAAGAACGAAGCTGAAGCTTTCTTT | TRBJ1-1 | NA | TRBV10-2 | TRBD1
CASSPRQPSPTYNEQFF | TGTGCCAGCAGCCCCCGACAGCCCTCACCCACCTACAATGAGCAGTTCTTC | TRBJ2-1 | NA | TRBV7-2 | NA
CAWSPGLAGGGYTDTQYF | TGTGCCTGGAGCCCGGGACTAGCGGGAGGCGGATACACAGATACGCAGTATTTT | TRBJ2-3 | NA | TRBV30 | TRBD2
CASSQQFGSFGQFF | TGCGCCAGCAGCCAGCAGTTCGGGAGTTTTGGGCAGTTCTTC | TRBJ2-1 | NA | TRBV4-1 | NA
CASSYSRALTYEQYF | TGTGCCAGCAGTTACTCCAGGGCCCTGACCTACGAGCAGTACTTC | TRBJ2-7 | few | TRBV6-5 | NA
CASSERDLTSMSQFF | TGTGCCAGCAGTGAAAGGGACTTGACATCAATGAGTCAGTTCTTC | TRBJ2-1 | NA | TRBV6-1 | NA
CASSLGGGSKNEQYF | TGCGCCAGCAGCTTGGGGGGCGGGAGTAAAAACGAGCAGTACTTC | TRBJ2-7 | few | TRBV5-1 | TRBD2
CASSPPGLVNTGELFF | TGTGCCAGCAGCCCTCCGGGACTAGTTAACACCGGGGAGCTGTTTTTT | TRBJ2-2 | once | TRBV28 | TRBD2
CASSLTIQKNTEAFF | TGTGCCAGCAGCTTAACCATACAGAAGAACACTGAAGCTTTCTTT | TRBJ1-1 | NA | TRBV7-9 | NA
CASSEPGTVYGYTF | TGTGCCAGCAGTGAACCCGGGACAGTCTATGGCTACACCTTC | TRBJ1-2 | NA | TRBV25-1 | TRBD1
CASSPGGAGWNIQYF | TGTGCCAGCAGCCCTGGTGGGGCAGGGTGGAACATTCAGTACTTC | TRBJ2-4 | few | TRBV27 | NA
CASSQDGRELRDTQYF | TGCGCCAGCAGCCAAGACGGCCGGGAGCTACGGGATACGCAGTATTTT | TRBJ2-3 | NA | TRBV4-3 | NA
CASTDPGTGVYGYTF | TGTGCCAGTACGGATCCAGGGACAGGGGTCTATGGCTACACCTTC | TRBJ1-2 | NA | TRBV19 | TRBD1
CASSFFGGADTQYF | TGTGCCAGCTCTTTCTTCGGAGGGGCAGATACGCAGTATTTT | TRBJ2-3 | NA | TRBV6-5 | NA
CASSRQGTGATGELFF | TGTGCCAGCTCACGACAAGGGACAGGGGCCACCGGGGAGCTGTTTTTT | TRBJ2-2 | once | TRBV18 | TRBD1
CAWRDPGLAGAGEQFF | TGTGCCTGGAGAGACCCGGGACTAGCGGGGGCCGGGGAGCAGTTCTTC | TRBJ2-1 | once | TRBV30 | TRBD2
CASRVLNTGELFF | TGTGCCAGCAGGGTCCTAAACACCGGGGAGCTGTTTTTT | TRBJ2-2 | NA | TRBV7-2 | NA
CASRGQGPYEQYF | TGTGCCAGCAGAGGACAGGGGCCCTACGAGCAGTACTTC | TRBJ2-7 | NA | TRBV2 | TRBD1
CASSPAHYEQYF | TGTGCCAGCAGCCCAGCCCACTACGAGCAGTACTTC | TRBJ2-7 | NA | TRBV14 | NA
CASSYVGGRGYEQYF | TGTGCCAGCAGTTACGTAGGGGGAAGGGGTTACGAGCAGTACTTC | TRBJ2-7 | few | TRBV6-5 | NA
CASSVGGGQNTEAFF | TGTGCCAGCAGCGTAGGGGGAGGACAGAACACTGAAGCTTTCTTT | TRBJ1-1 | NA | TRBV9 | NA
CASSATPGTGVLFF | TGTGCCAGCAGCGCGACCCCCGGGACAGGGGTACTGTTTTTT | TRBJ1-4 | NA | TRBV11-2 | TRBD1
CASSALRTGSRNQPQHF | TGTGCCAGCAGTGCCCTCCGGACAGGGAGTCGCAATCAGCCCCAGCATTTT | TRBJ1-5 | NA | TRBV2 | TRBD1
CASSRILADNEQFF | TGTGCCAGTAGCCGCATCCTAGCGGACAATGAGCAGTTCTTC | TRBJ2-1 | few | TRBV19 | TRBD2